This TCR beta chain was observed in a study of T cells after somatic rescue of genetic block. Data came from immunoSEQ multiplex PCR; TCRdb stores just in-frame clones and leaves some out. This repertoire shows about 67,000 clones, around 92% found once; its top ten account for around 3%. Germline trimming cut 2 bases from V and 0 bases from J; bases unmatched to any gene: 5. The CDR3 is 16 amino acids. The germline CDR1 and CDR2 sequences are SGHRS and YFSETQ. Sequenced: peripheral blood mononuclear cells (PBMCs). The chain recombines TRBV5-1 with TRBJ1-1; 9 nucleotides align to TRBD1. The receptor comes from a man aged 40-49 years. CDR3 region: CASSFGDRVLNTEAFF. The DNA of the CDR3 is TGCGCCAGCAGCTTCGGGGACAGGGTTTTGAACACTGAAGCTTTCTTT.